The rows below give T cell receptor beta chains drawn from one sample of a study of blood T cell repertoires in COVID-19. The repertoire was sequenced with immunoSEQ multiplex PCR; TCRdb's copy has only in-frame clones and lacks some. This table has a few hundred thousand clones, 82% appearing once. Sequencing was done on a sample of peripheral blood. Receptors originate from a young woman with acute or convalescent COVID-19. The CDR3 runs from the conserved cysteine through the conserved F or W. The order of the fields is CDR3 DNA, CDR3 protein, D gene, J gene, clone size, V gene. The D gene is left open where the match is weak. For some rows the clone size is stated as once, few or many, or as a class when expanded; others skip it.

CDR3nt: TGTGCCAGCAGCGTACTAGCGGGAGGCACAGATACGCAGTATTTT; CDR3aa: CASSVLAGGTDTQYF; d_gene: TRBD2; j_gene: TRBJ2-3; abundance: NA; v_gene: TRBV7-8
CDR3nt: TGTGCCAGCAGTGCCCTCCCGACTAGCGTACTCACCTACGAGCAGTACTTC; CDR3aa: CASSALPTSVLTYEQYF; d_gene: TRBD2; j_gene: TRBJ2-7; abundance: many; v_gene: TRBV27
CDR3nt: TGTGCCACCAGTGATCCGACTAGCGGGAGGGCAGATACGCAGTATTTT; CDR3aa: CATSDPTSGRADTQYF; d_gene: TRBD2; j_gene: TRBJ2-3; abundance: NA; v_gene: TRBV24-1
CDR3nt: TGTGCCAGCAGCCTCGGGACTAGCGGGACGCAAAACACCGGGGAGCTGTTTTTT; CDR3aa: CASSLGTSGTQNTGELFF; d_gene: TRBD2; j_gene: TRBJ2-2; abundance: NA; v_gene: TRBV3-1/TRBV3-2
CDR3nt: TGTGCCAGCAGTTCCTCTTTATATGACAATGAGCAGTTCTTC; CDR3aa: CASSSSLYDNEQFF; d_gene: NA; j_gene: TRBJ2-1; abundance: NA; v_gene: TRBV28
CDR3nt: TGTGCCAGTAGTATCGACAGTTTCCTCTCTGGGGCCAACGTCCTGACTTTC; CDR3aa: CASSIDSFLSGANVLTF; d_gene: NA; j_gene: TRBJ2-6; abundance: NA; v_gene: TRBV19
CDR3nt: TGTGCCAGCAGCCCCCATACTGAAGCTTTCTTT; CDR3aa: CASSPHTEAFF; d_gene: NA; j_gene: TRBJ1-1; abundance: NA; v_gene: TRBV9
CDR3nt: TGTGCCACCAGAGACAGGAACACAGATACGCAGTATTTT; CDR3aa: CATRDRNTDTQYF; d_gene: NA; j_gene: TRBJ2-3; abundance: few; v_gene: TRBV24-1
CDR3nt: TGTGCCAGCAGCCGACAGGGGTCTGGGGCCAACGTCCTGACTTTC; CDR3aa: CASSRQGSGANVLTF; d_gene: TRBD1; j_gene: TRBJ2-6; abundance: NA; v_gene: TRBV5-8
CDR3nt: TGTGCCAGCAGATCCGGGACAGCCACGAGTTCACCCCTCCACTTT; CDR3aa: CASRSGTATSSPLHF; d_gene: TRBD1; j_gene: TRBJ1-6; abundance: NA; v_gene: TRBV6-5
CDR3nt: TGCGCCAGCAGCAAGAGCGGGAGCTACGAGCAGTACTTC; CDR3aa: CASSKSGSYEQYF; d_gene: TRBD2; j_gene: TRBJ2-7; abundance: few; v_gene: TRBV5-1
CDR3nt: TGTGCCAGCAGCAGCCCAGGGGGCGTGGGCTACACCTTC; CDR3aa: CASSSPGGVGYTF; d_gene: TRBD1; j_gene: TRBJ1-2; abundance: NA; v_gene: TRBV11-2
CDR3nt: TGTGCCAGCAGTGAACCGGGGAAAGAGACCCAGTACTTC; CDR3aa: CASSEPGKETQYF; d_gene: NA; j_gene: TRBJ2-5; abundance: NA; v_gene: TRBV25-1
CDR3nt: TGTGCCAGCAGTGACTCTTTCAGGGGGCTGCGAGGCTACACCTTC; CDR3aa: CASSDSFRGLRGYTF; d_gene: TRBD1; j_gene: TRBJ1-2; abundance: NA; v_gene: TRBV6-4
CDR3nt: TGTGCCAGCAATCCGTGGGAGAGCACCGGGGAGCTGTTTTTT; CDR3aa: CASNPWESTGELFF; d_gene: NA; j_gene: TRBJ2-2; abundance: NA; v_gene: TRBV9
CDR3nt: TGTGCCGCCACATCCGGACAGAGTGGCCACACCTTC; CDR3aa: CAATSGQSGHTF; d_gene: NA; j_gene: TRBJ1-2; abundance: NA; v_gene: TRBV28
CDR3nt: TGTGCCAGCTCACCAGCGGACAGGGTTGGGGAGCAGTACTTC; CDR3aa: CASSPADRVGEQYF; d_gene: TRBD1; j_gene: TRBJ2-7; abundance: NA; v_gene: TRBV18
CDR3nt: TGCGCCAGCAGCTTGGTGGGCGCCAGGGAAGCTTTCTTT; CDR3aa: CASSLVGAREAFF; d_gene: NA; j_gene: TRBJ1-1; abundance: NA; v_gene: TRBV5-1
CDR3nt: TGTGCCATCAGTCAGGGACTCGAAAAAGAGACCCAGTACTTC; CDR3aa: CAISQGLEKETQYF; d_gene: NA; j_gene: TRBJ2-5; abundance: NA; v_gene: TRBV10-3
CDR3nt: TGCGCCAGCAGCCAAGTTTGGGCGTTCCCCGTCGAGTACAATGAGCAGTTCTTC; CDR3aa: CASSQVWAFPVEYNEQFF; d_gene: NA; j_gene: TRBJ2-1; abundance: NA; v_gene: TRBV4-1
CDR3nt: TGTGCCAGCTCACCAAAAGCGGGAGGGCCGCCGAGACTCAATGAGCAGTTCTTC; CDR3aa: CASSPKAGGPPRLNEQFF; d_gene: TRBD2; j_gene: TRBJ2-1; abundance: NA; v_gene: TRBV18
CDR3nt: TGTGCCTGGAGTGTTGGCCGAACCTCATATAGCAATCAGCCCCAGCATTTT; CDR3aa: CAWSVGRTSYSNQPQHF; d_gene: NA; j_gene: TRBJ1-5; abundance: NA; v_gene: TRBV30
CDR3nt: TGTGCCAGCAGCTTACTTGGACTAGCGAGTGACGAGCAGTACTTC; CDR3aa: CASSLLGLASDEQYF; d_gene: TRBD2; j_gene: TRBJ2-7; abundance: NA; v_gene: TRBV7-9
CDR3nt: TGTGCCAGCAGTTATGTATTGGGAGAGGGCTACGAGCAGTACTTC; CDR3aa: CASSYVLGEGYEQYF; d_gene: NA; j_gene: TRBJ2-7; abundance: NA; v_gene: TRBV6-2/TRBV6-3
CDR3nt: TGTGCCAGCAGCTCGACAGGGAGGTTGCAGTACTTC; CDR3aa: CASSSTGRLQYF; d_gene: NA; j_gene: TRBJ2-7; abundance: NA; v_gene: TRBV13
CDR3nt: TGTGCCAGCAGCACGACCGGGACAGGGGAGCGGGAGCAGTACTTC; CDR3aa: CASSTTGTGEREQYF; d_gene: TRBD1; j_gene: TRBJ2-7; abundance: few; v_gene: TRBV11-2
CDR3nt: TGCGCCAGCAGCCCGACTAGCGGGAGGACAGATACGCAGTATTTT; CDR3aa: CASSPTSGRTDTQYF; d_gene: TRBD2; j_gene: TRBJ2-3; abundance: NA; v_gene: TRBV4-3
CDR3nt: TGTGCCAGTAGTATGGGGCTAGCGGGACTGCTCGAGCAGTACTTC; CDR3aa: CASSMGLAGLLEQYF; d_gene: TRBD2; j_gene: TRBJ2-7; abundance: few; v_gene: TRBV19
CDR3nt: TGTGCCAGCAATTTAGGGGGCAAGAGGGGCTACACCTTC; CDR3aa: CASNLGGKRGYTF; d_gene: TRBD1; j_gene: TRBJ1-2; abundance: many; v_gene: TRBV12-3/TRBV12-4
CDR3nt: TGCGCCAGCAGCACCGGGACAGTCACTGAAGCTTTCTTT; CDR3aa: CASSTGTVTEAFF; d_gene: TRBD1; j_gene: TRBJ1-1; abundance: NA; v_gene: TRBV5-1
CDR3nt: TGTGCCAGCAGTGAACCAGGGGCTTCTGGAAACACCATATATTTT; CDR3aa: CASSEPGASGNTIYF; d_gene: NA; j_gene: TRBJ1-3; abundance: NA; v_gene: TRBV25-1
CDR3nt: TGCGCCAGCAGCCAGGGCTCTTTTCGTCAGGGGCACTACGAGCAGTACTTC; CDR3aa: CASSQGSFRQGHYEQYF; d_gene: NA; j_gene: TRBJ2-7; abundance: NA; v_gene: TRBV4-3
CDR3nt: TGTGCCAGCAGTCCGGGACAGACCTCCTCCGATACGCAGTATTTT; CDR3aa: CASSPGQTSSDTQYF; d_gene: TRBD1; j_gene: TRBJ2-3; abundance: few; v_gene: TRBV6-4
CDR3nt: TGCGCCAGCAGCCAGGAGCTACTAGCGGTGAACTACGAGCAGTACTTC; CDR3aa: CASSQELLAVNYEQYF; d_gene: TRBD2; j_gene: TRBJ2-7; abundance: NA; v_gene: TRBV4-1
CDR3nt: TGTGCCAGTAGTATAAGGTCCAGGGCAACCTACGAGCAGTACTTC; CDR3aa: CASSIRSRATYEQYF; d_gene: NA; j_gene: TRBJ2-7; abundance: NA; v_gene: TRBV19
CDR3nt: TGTGCCATACGAGCGGGAGGTGTGGCAGATACGCAGTATTTT; CDR3aa: CAIRAGGVADTQYF; d_gene: TRBD2; j_gene: TRBJ2-3; abundance: few; v_gene: TRBV10-3
CDR3nt: TGTGCCAGCAGCCCGGGGGGCACTGGGGCCAACGTCCTGACTTTC; CDR3aa: CASSPGGTGANVLTF; d_gene: NA; j_gene: TRBJ2-6; abundance: NA; v_gene: TRBV7-2
CDR3nt: TGCGCCAGCAGCCAAATCGGGGCAGGGGGCCAAGAGACCCAGTACTTC; CDR3aa: CASSQIGAGGQETQYF; d_gene: TRBD1; j_gene: TRBJ2-5; abundance: NA; v_gene: TRBV4-1
CDR3nt: TGCGCCAGCAGCCAAGGGACTAGCCTGACGGAGGGGCTGTTTTTT; CDR3aa: CASSQGTSLTEGLFF; d_gene: TRBD2; j_gene: TRBJ2-2; abundance: NA; v_gene: TRBV4-3
CDR3nt: TGTGCCAGCAGCTCTCTAGCTACCTACGAGCAGTACTTC; CDR3aa: CASSSLATYEQYF; d_gene: NA; j_gene: TRBJ2-7; abundance: NA; v_gene: TRBV7-6
CDR3nt: TGTGCCACCAGTGAAGGAGGGGAAATTGGGGATACGCAGTATTTT; CDR3aa: CATSEGGEIGDTQYF; d_gene: NA; j_gene: TRBJ2-3; abundance: NA; v_gene: TRBV24-1
CDR3nt: TGTGCCAGCAGTTTATCCGTCCCTTTAACTAGCGGGAGTACAGATACGCAGTATTTT; CDR3aa: CASSLSVPLTSGSTDTQYF; d_gene: TRBD2; j_gene: TRBJ2-3; abundance: NA; v_gene: TRBV27
CDR3nt: TGTGCCAGCAGCCACCCCCGGACTAGCGGAGGGACAGATACGCAGTATTTT; CDR3aa: CASSHPRTSGGTDTQYF; d_gene: TRBD2; j_gene: TRBJ2-3; abundance: NA; v_gene: TRBV14
CDR3nt: TGCAGCGTTGAGGAGACAGGGGGGCTTTCTGTCAATGAGCAGTTCTTC; CDR3aa: CSVEETGGLSVNEQFF; d_gene: TRBD1; j_gene: TRBJ2-1; abundance: NA; v_gene: TRBV29-1
CDR3nt: TGTGCCAGCAGCCGGACAGGGGGGAACGAGCAGTACTTC; CDR3aa: CASSRTGGNEQYF; d_gene: TRBD1; j_gene: TRBJ2-7; abundance: NA; v_gene: TRBV12-3/TRBV12-4
CDR3nt: TGTGCCAGCAGCGTTGGGGGCCAGCCCCAGCATTTT; CDR3aa: CASSVGGQPQHF; d_gene: NA; j_gene: TRBJ1-5; abundance: NA; v_gene: TRBV7-9
CDR3nt: TGTGCCAGCAGTGTTACAAGCTCTGGAAACACCATATATTTT; CDR3aa: CASSVTSSGNTIYF; d_gene: NA; j_gene: TRBJ1-3; abundance: few; v_gene: TRBV2
CDR3nt: TGTGCCAGCAGCCAACCCGGTCATGAAGCTTTCTTT; CDR3aa: CASSQPGHEAFF; d_gene: NA; j_gene: TRBJ1-1; abundance: NA; v_gene: TRBV11-2
CDR3nt: TGCGCCAGCAGCTCAACGCCAAGCAGGGCAGGGAATGAAAAACTGTTTTTT; CDR3aa: CASSSTPSRAGNEKLFF; d_gene: NA; j_gene: TRBJ1-4; abundance: NA; v_gene: TRBV5-1
CDR3nt: TGTGCCAGCAGCCCCAGCAATCGGGGACAGGGCACAGATACGCAGTATTTT; CDR3aa: CASSPSNRGQGTDTQYF; d_gene: TRBD1; j_gene: TRBJ2-3; abundance: once; v_gene: TRBV11-2
CDR3nt: TGTGCCAGCAGTGATGAGACAGGGGGCTTCGCAACTAATGAAAAACTGTTTTTT; CDR3aa: CASSDETGGFATNEKLFF; d_gene: TRBD1; j_gene: TRBJ1-4; abundance: NA; v_gene: TRBV6-1
CDR3nt: TGTGCCAGCTCACCCTTCCGGGACAGTACTAACTATGGCTACACCTTC; CDR3aa: CASSPFRDSTNYGYTF; d_gene: TRBD1; j_gene: TRBJ1-2; abundance: NA; v_gene: TRBV18
CDR3nt: TGCAGTGCTAGTCTCACCCTAGCGGGAGGGCCGGTTGAGCAGTTCTTC; CDR3aa: CSASLTLAGGPVEQFF; d_gene: TRBD2; j_gene: TRBJ2-1; abundance: NA; v_gene: TRBV20-1
CDR3nt: TGTGCCAGCAGTTACTCCACTAGCGGGGGCTACGAGCAGTACTTC; CDR3aa: CASSYSTSGGYEQYF; d_gene: TRBD2; j_gene: TRBJ2-7; abundance: once; v_gene: TRBV6-2/TRBV6-3
CDR3nt: TGTGCCAGCAGCTGGGGGACAGGGTCGGCTGAAGCTTTCTTT; CDR3aa: CASSWGTGSAEAFF; d_gene: TRBD1; j_gene: TRBJ1-1; abundance: once; v_gene: TRBV5-5
CDR3nt: TGTGCCAGCAGCCCGGGGCTGGGGGCTTGGGGAACTGAAGCTTTCTTT; CDR3aa: CASSPGLGAWGTEAFF; d_gene: NA; j_gene: TRBJ1-1; abundance: NA; v_gene: TRBV5-8